These 17 T cell receptor beta chains were sequenced from one sample in a study of blood T cells in healthy people across ages. With a J-beta primer mix and a sample-barcoded 5' primer, a second PCR ran about 7 to 12 cycles. TCRdb re-derived calls from the 5' RACE reads in MiXCR, one entry per CDR3 protein. The sample shows fewer than 900,000 distinct CDR3 sequences, 40% to 45% of them seen only once. The sample was blood. These receptor sequences come from a woman in her sixties or seventies in good health.

V is TRBV7-9 and J is TRBJ2-1; 7 nucleotides line up with TRBD1. The junction had 14 bases not matched to a gene; V was cut back by 5 bases and J by 13 bases. This CDR3 is built from 14 residues. Germline V gene lookup returns CDR1 SEHNR and CDR2 FQNEAQ (reference sequence). The DNA for the CDR3 is TGTGCCAGCAGCGAGGGACAGCGGCAAGAGACCCAGTTCTTC. This translates into CASSEGQRQETQFF. Using reference TRBV7-9 and TRBJ2-1 for the parts outside the CDR3, the full variable domain is DTGVSQNPRHKITKRGQNVTFRCDPISEHNRLYWYRQTLGQGPEFLTYFQNEAQLEKSRLLSDRFSAERPKGSFSTLEIQRTEQGDSAMYLCASSEGQRQETQFFGPGTRLTVL.

This clonotype was observed a few times. The chain has TRBV20-1 and TRBJ2-2; 7 nucleotides match TRBD2. The trim removed 6 bases at V and 6 bases at J, leaving 7 bases unmatched. The CDR3 loop spans 13 amino acids. The germline CDR1 and CDR2 sequences are DFQATT and SNEGSKA (reference sequence). The chain's CDR3 is CSATGLVPGELFF. The CDR3 DNA is TGCAGTGCAACCGGACTAGTGCCCGGGGAGCTGTTTTTT.

This clonotype was counted once. The chain recombines TRBV25-1 with TRBJ1-2; D perhaps matches TRBD1 (5 bases). Germline CDR1 MGHDK, CDR2 SYGVNS. The CDR3 is made up of 14 amino acids. The germline V and J ends were trimmed by 2 bases and 4 bases, with 11 bases remaining between them. This chain's CDR3 is CASSEGDLGYGYTF. The CDR3 coding sequence is TGTGCCAGCAGTGAAGGGGACTTGGGCTATGGCTACACCTTC.

The gene calls are TRBV5-8 and TRBJ1-5, with D unclear. The V gene lost 4 bases and the J gene lost 6 bases, with 11 bases spanning the gap. This CDR3 has 13 residues. Germline values: CDR1 SGHTS, CDR2 YDEGEE. For the CDR3, the DNA is TGTGCCAGCAGCCGGGATCTTTTTCAGCCCCAGCATTTT. Translated: CASSRDLFQPQHF.

The table lists this clonotype with a few counts. The V call is TRBV24-1, the J call TRBJ2-1; the D is unclear. The germline CDR1 and CDR2 sequences are KGHDR and SFDVKD. V was clipped by 1 base and J by 6 bases, with 6 bases between them. CDR3 length: 13 residues. This CDR3 is CATSDFSTNEQFF. The CDR3, as DNA: TGTGCCACCAGTGATTTTAGTACCAATGAGCAGTTCTTC.

This sequence joins TRBV20-1 and TRBJ1-1; D remains ambiguous. There are 14 residues in the CDR3. V dropped 7 bases and J dropped 1 base, with 16 bases sitting between them. From germline, CDR1 is DFQATT and CDR2 SNEGSKA (reference sequence). The CDR3 loop is CSVRRIVGNTEAFF. CDR3 DNA sequence: TGCAGTGTGCGGAGAATCGTAGGGAACACTGAAGCTTTCTTT.

This clonotype was detected a few times. The rearrangement uses TRBV7-9 and TRBJ2-1; D may correspond to TRBD1 or TRBD2 (6 bases each). Germline V gene data show CDR1 as SEHNR and CDR2 as FQNEAQ (reference sequence). The CDR3 is made up of 14 amino acids. Trimming cost V 6 bases and J 8 bases, with 17 bases left between them. The CDR3: CASRKGGRGYEQFF. The CDR3 coding sequence is TGTGCCAGCAGAAAGGGGGGAAGGGGCTATGAGCAGTTCTTC.

This clonotype has only a few counts. This chain uses TRBV6-2 or TRBV6-3 with TRBJ1-1; unclear D gene. CDR1 MNHEY and CDR2 SVGEGT come from the germline V gene. This CDR3 region has 11 residues. The V gene lost 6 bases and the J gene lost 8 bases, with 10 bases spanning the gap. As DNA, the CDR3 is TGTGCCAGCAGCCGACACCTGGAAGCTTTCTTT. It yields the protein CASSRHLEAFF.

The chain uses TRBV5-1 and TRBJ2-5; 8 bases are a match to TRBD2. The CDR3 runs 14 residues. Germline loops: CDR1 SGHRS, CDR2 YFSETQ. V lost 4 bases, J lost 11 bases, and 13 bases stayed unmatched. This CDR3 is CASSAGLVGDEQYF. DNA of the CDR3: TGCGCCAGCAGCGCGGGACTAGTCGGGGATGAGCAGTACTTC.

The table lists this clonotype with a few counts. The chain uses TRBV20-1 and TRBJ2-7; 9 bases are a match to TRBD2. CDR3 size: 14 residues. Germline loops: CDR1 DFQATT, CDR2 SNEGSKA (reference sequence). V lost 1 base to trimming and J lost 7 bases; unmatched junction nucleotides: 8. CDR3 coding DNA: TGCAGTGCTAGAGCTAGCGGGACCTACAATGAGCAGTACTTC. Its protein product is CSARASGTYNEQYF.

The V and J genes are TRBV7-6 and TRBJ1-3; D gene unclear. Germline CDR1 is SGHVS and CDR2 is FNYEAQ. V was shortened by 4 bases and J by 7 bases, with 11 bases between the two germline ends. The CDR3 covers 13 residues. This CDR3 is CASSSNPENTIYF. CDR3 nucleotide sequence: TGTGCCAGCAGCTCCAACCCGGAGAACACCATATATTTT.

The rearrangement joins TRBV12-3 or TRBV12-4 to TRBJ2-1; 12 bases are a match to TRBD2. The CDR3 has 15 residues. J was trimmed by 6 bases and V by 2 bases; bases with no gene match: 2. The CDR3 DNA sequence: TGTGCCAGCAGTTTACCTAGCGGGAGGGCCAATGAGCAGTTCTTC. Protein: CASSLPSGRANEQFF.

The chain is built from TRBV20-1 and TRBJ1-6; D gene unclear. Looked up from germline, CDR1 is DFQATT and CDR2 is SNEGSKA (reference sequence). The CDR3 has 17 amino acids. V was cut by 0 bases and J by 0 bases, with 12 bases left in between. For the CDR3, the DNA is TGCAGTGCTAGAGATCGGGCAGCACTCTCCTATAATTCACCCCTCCACTTT. As protein: CSARDRAALSYNSPLHF.

This clonotype was observed at least ten times. This chain connects TRBV25-1 to TRBJ1-5; D gene uncertain. Germline CDR1 reads MGHDK; CDR2 reads SYGVNS. Deletions cut 6 bases from V and 0 bases from J, with 6 bases between. The length of the CDR3 is 13 residues. DNA of the CDR3: TGTGCCAGCAGAGGACTTAGCAATCAGCCCCAGCATTTT. Encoded protein: CASRGLSNQPQHF.

J is TRBJ2-3 and V is TRBV7-9, with D possibly matching TRBD2 (6 bases). This CDR3 spans 16 amino acids. The germline V gene encodes CDR1 SEHNR and CDR2 FQNEAQ (reference sequence). V lost 5 bases and J lost 7, with 22 bases in between. The CDR3 DNA is TGTGCCAGCAGCCCGCAGGTTGCGGGGATCTTTTATACGCAGTATTTT. Protein: CASSPQVAGIFYTQYF.

This chain joins TRBV11-2 and TRBJ2-5, with D uncertain. Germline V CDR1 and CDR2: SGHAT, FQNNGV. V was shortened by 3 bases and J by 3 bases, with 5 bases between the two germline ends. The CDR3 loop spans 12 amino acids. The CDR3 spells CASSFLKETQYF. DNA of the CDR3: TGTGCCAGCAGCTTTCTGAAAGAGACCCAGTACTTC.

The V and J genes are TRBV7-2 and TRBJ2-1, with D perhaps matching TRBD2 (6 bases). The length of the CDR3 is 14 residues. V gave up 1 base and J gave up 6 bases, with 10 bases separating them. CDR1 and CDR2 from the germline V gene are SGHTA and FQGNSA. Written as DNA, the CDR3 is TGTGCCAGCAGCTTAGGGCTAGCGACCAATGAGCAGTTCTTC. Protein product: CASSLGLATNEQFF. Filled out from reference TRBV7-2 and TRBJ2-1, the complete variable domain reads GAGVSQSPSNKVTEKGKDVELRCDPISGHTALYWYRQSLGQGLEFLIYFQGNSAPDKSGLPSDRFSAERTGGSVSTLTIQRTQQEDSAVYLCASSLGLATNEQFFGPGTRLTVL.